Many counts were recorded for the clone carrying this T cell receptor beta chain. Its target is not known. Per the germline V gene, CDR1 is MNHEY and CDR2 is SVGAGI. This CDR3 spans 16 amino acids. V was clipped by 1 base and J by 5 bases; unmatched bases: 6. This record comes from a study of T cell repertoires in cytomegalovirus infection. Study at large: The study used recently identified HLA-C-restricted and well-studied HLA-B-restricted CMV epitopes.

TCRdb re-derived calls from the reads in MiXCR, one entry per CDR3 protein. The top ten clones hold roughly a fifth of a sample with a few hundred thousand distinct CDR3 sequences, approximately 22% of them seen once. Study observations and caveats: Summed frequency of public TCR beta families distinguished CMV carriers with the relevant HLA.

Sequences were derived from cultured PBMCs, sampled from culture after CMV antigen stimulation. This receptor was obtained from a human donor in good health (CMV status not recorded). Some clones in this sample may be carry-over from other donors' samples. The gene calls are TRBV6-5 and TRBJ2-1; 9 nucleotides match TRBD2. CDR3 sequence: CASSYFSGRGDNEQFF. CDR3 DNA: TGTGCCAGCAGTTACTTTAGCGGGAGAGGGGACAATGAGCAGTTCTTC.